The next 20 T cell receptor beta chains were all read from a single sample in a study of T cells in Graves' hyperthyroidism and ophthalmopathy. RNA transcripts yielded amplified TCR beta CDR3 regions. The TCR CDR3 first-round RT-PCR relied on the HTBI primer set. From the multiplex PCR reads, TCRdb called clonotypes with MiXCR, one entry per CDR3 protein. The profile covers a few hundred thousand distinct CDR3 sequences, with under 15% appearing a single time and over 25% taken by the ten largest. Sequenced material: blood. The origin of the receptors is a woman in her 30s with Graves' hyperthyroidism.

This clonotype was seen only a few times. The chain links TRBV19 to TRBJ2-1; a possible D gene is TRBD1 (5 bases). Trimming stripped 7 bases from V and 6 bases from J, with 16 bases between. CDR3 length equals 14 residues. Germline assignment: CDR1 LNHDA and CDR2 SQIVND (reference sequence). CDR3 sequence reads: CASIDYGAGNEQFF. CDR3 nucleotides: TGTGCCAGTATAGATTATGGGGCCGGCAATGAGCAGTTCTTC.

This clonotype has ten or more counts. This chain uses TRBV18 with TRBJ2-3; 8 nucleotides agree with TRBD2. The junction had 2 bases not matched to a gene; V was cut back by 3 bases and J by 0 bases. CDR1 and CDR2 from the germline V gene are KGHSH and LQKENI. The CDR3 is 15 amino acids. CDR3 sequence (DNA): TGTGCCAGCTCACCGGGACTAGAAAGCACAGATACGCAGTATTTT. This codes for CASSPGLESTDTQYF.

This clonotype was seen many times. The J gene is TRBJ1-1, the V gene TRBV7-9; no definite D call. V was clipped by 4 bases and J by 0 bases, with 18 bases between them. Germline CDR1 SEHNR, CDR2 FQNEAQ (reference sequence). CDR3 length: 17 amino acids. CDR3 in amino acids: CASSSPKGRFMNTEAFF. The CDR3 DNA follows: TGTGCCAGCAGCTCCCCCAAGGGCAGATTCATGAACACTGAAGCTTTCTTT.

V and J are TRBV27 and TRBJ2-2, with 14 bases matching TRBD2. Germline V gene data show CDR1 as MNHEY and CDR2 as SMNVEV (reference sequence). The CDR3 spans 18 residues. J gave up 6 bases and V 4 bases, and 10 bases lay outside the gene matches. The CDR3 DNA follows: TGTGCCAGCAGTTCAAGACTAGCGGGAGGGCCAAGGTCCGGGGAGCTGTTTTTT. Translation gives CASSSRLAGGPRSGELFF.

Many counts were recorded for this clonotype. CDR3 loop: CASSQGQGPYEQYF. CDR3 nucleotides: TGTGCCAGCAGTCAGGGACAGGGTCCCTACGAGCAGTACTTC. The chain recombines TRBV6-1 with TRBJ2-7; 9 bases agree with TRBD1. This CDR3 comprises 14 residues. Losses at the gene ends were 5 bases for V and 2 bases for J; bases not matched to a gene: 4. Per germline, CDR1 MNHNS and CDR2 SASEGT.

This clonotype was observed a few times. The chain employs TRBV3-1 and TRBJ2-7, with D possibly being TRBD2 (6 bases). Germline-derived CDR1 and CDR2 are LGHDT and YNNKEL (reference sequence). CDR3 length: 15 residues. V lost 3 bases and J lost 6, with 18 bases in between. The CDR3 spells CASSHDLATLREQYF. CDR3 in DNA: TGTGCCAGCAGCCACGACCTAGCGACCCTCCGCGAGCAGTACTTC.

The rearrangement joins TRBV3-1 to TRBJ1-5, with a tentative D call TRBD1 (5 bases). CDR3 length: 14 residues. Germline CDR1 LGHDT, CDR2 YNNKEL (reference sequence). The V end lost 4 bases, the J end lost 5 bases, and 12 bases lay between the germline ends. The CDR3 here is CASSPRQRHQPQHF. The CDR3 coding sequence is TGTGCCAGCAGCCCCAGACAGAGACATCAGCCCCAGCATTTT. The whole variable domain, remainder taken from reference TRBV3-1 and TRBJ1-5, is DTAVSQTPKYLVTQMGNDKSIKCEQNLGHDTMYWYKQDSKKFLKIMFSYNNKELIINETVPNRFSPKSPDKAHLNLHINSLELGDSAVYFCASSPRQRHQPQHFGDGTRLSIL.

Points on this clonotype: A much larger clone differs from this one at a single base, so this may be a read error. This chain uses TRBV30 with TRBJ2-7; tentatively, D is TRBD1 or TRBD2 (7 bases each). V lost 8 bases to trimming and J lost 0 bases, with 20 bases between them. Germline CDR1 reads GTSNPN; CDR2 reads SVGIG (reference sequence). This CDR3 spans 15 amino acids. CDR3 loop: CARNGAGGVSYEQYF. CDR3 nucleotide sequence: TGTGCCCGGAATGGGGCAGGGGGGGTCTCCTACGAGCAGTACTTC. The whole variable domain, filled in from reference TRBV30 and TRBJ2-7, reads SQTIHQWPATLVQPVGSPLSLECTVEGTSNPNLYWYRQAAGRGLQLLFYSVGIGQISSEVPQNLSASRPQDRQFILSSKKLLLSDSGFYLCARNGAGGVSYEQYFGPGTRLTVT.

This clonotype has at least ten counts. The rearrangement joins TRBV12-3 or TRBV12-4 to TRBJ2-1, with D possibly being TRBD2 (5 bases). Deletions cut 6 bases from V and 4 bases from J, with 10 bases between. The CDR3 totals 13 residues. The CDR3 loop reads CASRLTTYNEQFF. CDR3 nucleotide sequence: TGTGCCAGCAGGTTGACTACTTACAATGAGCAGTTCTTC.

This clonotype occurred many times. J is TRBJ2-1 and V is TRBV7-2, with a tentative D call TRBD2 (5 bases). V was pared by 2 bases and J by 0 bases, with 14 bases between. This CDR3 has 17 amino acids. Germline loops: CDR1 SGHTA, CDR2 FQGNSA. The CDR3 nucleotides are TGTGCCAGCAGCTTACTGGGCGGGCTTAGCTCCTACAATGAGCAGTTCTTC. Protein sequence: CASSLLGGLSSYNEQFF.

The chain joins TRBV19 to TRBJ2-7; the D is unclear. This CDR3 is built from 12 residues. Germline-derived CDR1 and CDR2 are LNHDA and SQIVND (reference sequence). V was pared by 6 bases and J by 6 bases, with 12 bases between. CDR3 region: CASSTGGREQYF. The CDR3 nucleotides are TGTGCCAGTAGCACGGGTGGGCGCGAGCAGTACTTC. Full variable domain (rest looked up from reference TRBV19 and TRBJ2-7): DGGITQSPKYLFRKEGQNVTLSCEQNLNHDAMYWYRQDPGQGLRLIYYSQIVNDFQKGDIAEGYSVSREKKESFPLTVTSAQKNPTAFYLCASSTGGREQYFGPGTRLTVT.

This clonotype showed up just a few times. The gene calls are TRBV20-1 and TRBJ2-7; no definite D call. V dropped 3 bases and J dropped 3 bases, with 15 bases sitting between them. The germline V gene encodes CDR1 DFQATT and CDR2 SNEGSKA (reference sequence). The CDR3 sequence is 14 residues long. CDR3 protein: CSASSPKNSYEQYF. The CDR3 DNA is TGCAGTGCTAGCTCCCCCAAAAACAGCTACGAGCAGTACTTC.

The CDR3 DNA reads as TGTGCCAGCAGCCCGCCCGGGACTAGCGGAAACATTCAGTACTTC. The encoded protein is CASSPPGTSGNIQYF. V gene TRBV6-1 combines with J gene TRBJ2-4, with TRBD2 identical over 11 bases. The V gene end was trimmed by 6 bases and the J gene end by 6 bases; junction bases not matched to a gene: 7. CDR3 size: 15 residues. CDR1 and CDR2 from the germline V gene are MNHNS and SASEGT.

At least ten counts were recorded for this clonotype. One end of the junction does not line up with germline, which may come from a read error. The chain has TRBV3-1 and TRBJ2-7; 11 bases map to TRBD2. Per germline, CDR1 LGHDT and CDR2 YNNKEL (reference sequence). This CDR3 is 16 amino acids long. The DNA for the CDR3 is TGTACCAGCAGCCAAGTGATAGCGGGAGGGATCAACGAGCAGTACTTC. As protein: CTSSQVIAGGINEQYF.

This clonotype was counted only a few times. In DNA form, the CDR3 reads TGCGCCAGCAGCCTGGCCCTTAACGGGGACGAGCAGTACTTC. This codes for CASSLALNGDEQYF. The chain carries TRBV5-1 and TRBJ2-7, with D possibly matching TRBD2 (5 bases). The V gene lost 4 bases and the J gene lost 5 bases, with 16 bases spanning the gap. The CDR3 runs 14 residues. The germline CDR1 and CDR2 sequences are SGHRS and YFSETQ.

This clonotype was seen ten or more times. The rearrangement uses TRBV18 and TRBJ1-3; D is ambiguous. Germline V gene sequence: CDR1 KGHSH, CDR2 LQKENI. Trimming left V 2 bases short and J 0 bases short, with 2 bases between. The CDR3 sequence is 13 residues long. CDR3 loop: CASSPFSGNTIYF. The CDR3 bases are TGTGCCAGCTCACCATTCTCTGGAAACACCATATATTTT. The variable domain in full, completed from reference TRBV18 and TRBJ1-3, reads NAGVMQNPRHLVRRRGQEARLRCSPMKGHSHVYWYRQLPEEGLKFMVYLQKENIIDESGMPKERFSAEFPKEGPSILRIQQVVRGDSAAYFCASSPFSGNTIYFGEGSWLTVV.

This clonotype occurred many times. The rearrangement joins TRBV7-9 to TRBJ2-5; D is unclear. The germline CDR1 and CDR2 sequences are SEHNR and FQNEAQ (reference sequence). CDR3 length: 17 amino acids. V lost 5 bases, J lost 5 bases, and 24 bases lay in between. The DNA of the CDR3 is TGTGCCAGCAGCCGACGACGCACACAAGAGGTTCGGGAGACCCAGTACTTC. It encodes CASSRRRTQEVRETQYF.

The CDR3 DNA sequence: TGTGCCAGCAGATTCGCAAGTTTCCGATTAGGGAGTACGAACACCGGGGAGCTGTTTTTT. This codes for CASRFASFRLGSTNTGELFF. The V gene is TRBV12-3 or TRBV12-4, the J gene TRBJ2-2; perhaps TRBD2 as D (5 bases). The CDR3 has 20 residues. V was pared by 6 bases and J by 0 bases, with 26 bases between.

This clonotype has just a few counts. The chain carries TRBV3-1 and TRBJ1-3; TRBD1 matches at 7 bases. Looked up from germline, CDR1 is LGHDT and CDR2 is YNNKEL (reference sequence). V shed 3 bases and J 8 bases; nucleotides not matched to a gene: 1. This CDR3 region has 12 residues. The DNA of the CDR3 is TGTGCCAGCAGCCACAGGGGGTACACCATATATTTT. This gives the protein CASSHRGYTIYF.

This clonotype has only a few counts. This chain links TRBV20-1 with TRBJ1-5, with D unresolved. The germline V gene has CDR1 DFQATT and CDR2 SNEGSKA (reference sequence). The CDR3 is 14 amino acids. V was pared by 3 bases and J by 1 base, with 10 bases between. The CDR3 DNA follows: TGCAGTGCTAGCCCAGGATTAAGCAATCAGCCCCAGCATTTT. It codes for CSASPGLSNQPQHF.